The 29 T cell receptor beta chains given below trace back to one sample, sequenced in a study of shared clonotypes between healthy human individuals. The method was immunoSEQ multiplex PCR; TCRdb's version includes in-frame clones alone and lacks a portion of them. The repertoire consists of a few million clones, with 90% to 95% occurring once and the leading ten covering about 0.13%. Sequenced sample: naive CD4+ T cells sorted from blood. As to subset: CD45RA+ positively selected. The receptors were gathered from a man between 18 and 35 years old in good health.

CDR3 nucleotides: TGTGCCAGCAGTGTACCGGGACTCCAGGGAGGGGAAGAGACCCAGTACTTC. Translating it yields CASSVPGLQGGEETQYF. The rearrangement uses TRBV2 and TRBJ2-5, with TRBD2 matching over 7 bases. V shed 4 bases, J shed 3 bases, and the junction held 14 bases outside the gene matches. This CDR3 has 17 residues. Looked up from germline, CDR1 is SNHLY and CDR2 is FYNNEI.

V gene TRBV7-2 combines with J gene TRBJ1-1; D not certain. Germline CDR1 reads SGHTA; CDR2 reads FQGNSA. V shed 1 base and J shed 2 bases, with 8 bases lying between them. This CDR3 contains 14 residues. The CDR3: CASSLGRINTEAFF. The CDR3 nucleotides read TGTGCCAGCAGCTTAGGGCGGATAAACACTGAAGCTTTCTTT.

Remarks on this clone: This sample includes further DNA sequences coding for the same CDR3. The V call is TRBV5-1, the J call TRBJ1-6, with D uncertain. CDR1 is SGHRS, CDR2 YFSETQ, per germline. The CDR3 has 15 amino acids. Trimming took 0 bases from V and 7 from J, leaving 11 bases between them. The CDR3 DNA follows: TGCGCCAGCAGCTTGGGGACGTCGGGGAATTCACCCCTCCACTTT. This translates into CASSLGTSGNSPLHF.

The J gene is TRBJ2-5, the V gene TRBV13; 8 nucleotides match TRBD1. V shed 3 bases and J 1 base; nucleotides not matched to a gene: 1. The CDR3 is 14 residues long. The germline V gene has CDR1 PRHDT and CDR2 FYEKMQ (reference sequence). This chain's CDR3 is CASSFTGGQETQYF. The CDR3 DNA reads as TGTGCCAGCAGCTTCACAGGGGGCCAAGAGACCCAGTACTTC.

The chain links TRBV5-1 to TRBJ1-3; 7 positions match TRBD1. V trimming: 2 bases; J trimming: 2 bases; junction bases outside the gene matches: 1. Germline CDR1 is SGHRS and CDR2 is YFSETQ. This CDR3 region has 14 residues. CDR3 region: CASSFQGAGNTIYF. In nucleotides, the CDR3 is TGCGCCAGCAGCTTCCAGGGGGCTGGAAACACCATATATTTT.

The chain couples TRBV10-2 to TRBJ1-3; D is ambiguous. Germline CDR1 WSHSY, CDR2 SAAADI. The CDR3 spans 14 residues. V lost 5 bases to trimming and J lost 3 bases, with 11 bases between them. This CDR3 reads CASSTERSGNTIYF. The CDR3 DNA reads TGCGCCAGCAGTACAGAGCGCAGTGGAAACACCATATATTTT.

The chain uses TRBV7-8 and TRBJ1-2; 7 bases are a match to TRBD1. This CDR3 spans 14 amino acids. V shed 6 bases, J shed 1 base, and the junction held 5 bases outside the gene matches. Germline V CDR1 and CDR2: SGHVS, FQNEAQ. The CDR3 spells CASSLGQFNYGYTF. CDR3 nucleotides: TGTGCCAGCAGTTTGGGACAGTTTAACTATGGCTACACCTTC.

This rearrangement joins TRBV4-1 to TRBJ2-5; perhaps TRBD2 as D (6 bases). Germline CDR1 reads MGHRA; CDR2 reads YSYEKL. Trimming took off 5 bases at V and 2 bases at J, with 15 bases between the two ends. This CDR3 region has 15 residues. As DNA, the CDR3 is TGCGCCAGCAGCTCTTCCGGGACTGTACAAGAGACCCAGTACTTC. Translation gives CASSSSGTVQETQYF.

CDR3 sequence reads: CASSPPETGLSSYEQYF. Written as DNA, the CDR3 is TGTGCCAGCTCACCACCCGAGACAGGTCTTAGCTCCTACGAGCAGTACTTC. The chain employs TRBV18 and TRBJ2-7; TRBD1 might be the D (6 bases). The V end lost 0 bases, the J end lost 0 bases, and 15 bases lay between the germline ends. The germline V gene encodes CDR1 KGHSH and CDR2 LQKENI. There are 17 residues in the CDR3.

The chain employs TRBV20-1 and TRBJ1-2; D gene unclear. CDR1 and CDR2 from the germline V gene are DFQATT and SNEGSKA (reference sequence). Trimming took off 3 bases at V and 10 bases at J, with 12 bases between the two ends. The length of the CDR3 is 11 residues. The CDR3 protein is CSASPRTFYTF. The CDR3 nucleotides read TGCAGTGCTAGTCCCCGGACTTTCTACACCTTC.

Remarks on this clone: The same CDR3 is also encoded by other DNA sequences in this sample. V and J are TRBV5-1 and TRBJ2-3; D is unresolved. The CDR3 covers 12 residues. The V end was cut by 3 bases, the J end by 4 bases, with 6 bases between. CDR1 SGHRS and CDR2 YFSETQ come from the germline V gene. The DNA for the CDR3 is TGCGCCAGCAGCTCGAGGTCAGATACGCAGTATTTT. Translating it yields CASSSRSDTQYF.

Points on this clone: The identical CDR3 is also encoded by other nucleotide sequences in the sample. The chain combines TRBV5-6 with TRBJ2-7; 9 bases are shared with TRBD2. V lost 4 bases and J lost 5; bases outside the gene matches: 7. Germline V gene sequence: CDR1 SGHDT, CDR2 YYEEEE. This CDR3 has 14 amino acids. The CDR3 loop is CASSHSGSPDEQYF. The CDR3 coding sequence is TGTGCCAGCAGCCATAGCGGGAGCCCCGACGAGCAGTACTTC.

The rearrangement uses TRBV18 and TRBJ2-1; 7 positions agree with TRBD2. Germline trimming cut 3 bases from V and 14 bases from J; bases unmatched to any gene: 7. CDR1 KGHSH and CDR2 LQKENI come from the germline V gene. The CDR3 loop spans 12 amino acids. CDR3 in DNA: TGTGCCAGCTCACCTCAGGGAGGGGATGAGTTCTTC. Residues: CASSPQGGDEFF.

The genes are TRBV7-3 and TRBJ2-1; TRBD2 matches at 7 bases. CDR3 size: 13 residues. In germline, CDR1 is SGHTA, CDR2 FQGTGA. J gave up 4 bases and V 5 bases, and 2 bases lay outside the gene matches. In nucleotides, the CDR3 is TGTGCCAGCAGCCGGGACTATTACAATGAGCAGTTCTTC. Its protein product is CASSRDYYNEQFF.

The gene calls are TRBV2 and TRBJ2-7, with TRBD2 matching over 7 bases. Germline V gene data show CDR1 as SNHLY and CDR2 as FYNNEI. The CDR3 covers 14 residues. V shed 6 bases, J shed 1 base, and the junction held 6 bases outside the gene matches. CDR3: CASRGGSLSYEQYF. Written as DNA, the CDR3 is TGTGCCAGCAGGGGGGGGAGCCTATCCTACGAGCAGTACTTC.

V and J are TRBV6-6 and TRBJ1-3; a weak D match, TRBD1 (6 bases). Trimming took off 0 bases at V and 0 bases at J, with 9 bases between the two ends. From germline, CDR1 is MNHNY and CDR2 SVGAGI (reference sequence). The CDR3 has 16 amino acids. The CDR3 DNA reads as TGTGCCAGCAGTTACTCGAGGGGGAGCTCTGGAAACACCATATATTTT. As protein: CASSYSRGSSGNTIYF.

The chain carries TRBV19 and TRBJ1-5, with D uncertain. From germline, CDR1 is LNHDA and CDR2 SQIVND (reference sequence). This CDR3 has 14 amino acids. Trimming removed 4 bases from V and 0 bases from J, with 7 bases in between. CDR3 bases: TGTGCCAGTAGTAGGACTTTTAGCAATCAGCCCCAGCATTTT. Its translation is CASSRTFSNQPQHF.

This clone was seen just once. V is TRBV9 and J is TRBJ1-2; no definite D call. The CDR3 is 15 residues long. Per the germline V gene, CDR1 is SGDLS and CDR2 is YYNGEE. Trimming stripped 0 bases from V and 0 bases from J, with 9 bases between. As DNA, the CDR3 is TGTGCCAGCAGCGTAGGGAGGGCAGCTAACTATGGCTACACCTTC. It yields the protein CASSVGRAANYGYTF.

As for this clone: The sample has other DNA sequences that encode this CDR3 too. The chain is built from TRBV7-2 and TRBJ2-7; D possibly corresponds to TRBD1 (5 bases). Trimming removed 1 base at V and 0 bases at J, with 7 bases between. The CDR3 is 14 amino acids. CDR1 is SGHTA, CDR2 FQGNSA, per germline. CDR3 coding DNA: TGTGCCAGCAGCTTAGGGGGCTTCTCCTACGAGCAGTACTTC. Protein product: CASSLGGFSYEQYF.

Concerning this clone: A junction end diverges from the germline sequence, so it may reflect a read error. This sequence joins TRBV7-7 and TRBJ2-1; 9 bases align to TRBD2. There are 12 residues in the CDR3. CDR1 SSHAT and CDR2 FNYEAQ come from the germline V gene (reference sequence). The CDR3 DNA reads as TGTGCTAGCAGAAATTTAGCGGGAGAAGAGTTCTTC. Translated: CASRNLAGEEFF.

The CDR3 loop reads CASSNPGTGGYGYTF. The CDR3, as DNA: TGTGCCAGCAGTAACCCCGGGACAGGGGGTTATGGCTACACCTTC. V is TRBV6-6 and J is TRBJ1-2; 11 nucleotides match TRBD1. This CDR3 is built from 15 residues. The V and J ends lost 5 bases and 5 bases, in that order; junction bases with no gene match: 7. Germline CDR1 is MNHNY and CDR2 is SVGAGI (reference sequence).

As regards this clone: The identical CDR3 is also encoded by other nucleotide sequences in the sample. The chain carries TRBV7-3 and TRBJ2-6; D is ambiguous. The CDR3 is 12 residues long. V gave up 3 bases and J gave up 4 bases, with 1 base separating them. The germline V gene encodes CDR1 SGHTA and CDR2 FQGTGA. DNA for the CDR3: TGTGCCAGCAGCTTCGGGGCCAACGTCCTGACTTTC. Translated: CASSFGANVLTF.

This sequence joins TRBV7-9 and TRBJ1-5; D is unclear. Germline CDR1 and CDR2: SEHNR and FQNEAQ (reference sequence). The V end was cut by 5 bases, the J end by 2 bases, with 13 bases between. This CDR3 contains 15 residues. This CDR3 reads CASSVVRGGNQPQHF. The CDR3, as DNA: TGTGCCAGCAGCGTAGTTCGCGGTGGCAATCAGCCCCAGCATTTT.

The rearrangement joins TRBV28 to TRBJ1-1; D is undetermined. The CDR3 covers 14 residues. V was cut by 3 bases and J by 0 bases, with 8 bases left in between. The V gene's germline CDR1 is MDHEN and CDR2 SYDVKM. CDR3 sequence (DNA): TGTGCCAGCAGTTTCCGCAGGATGAACACTGAAGCTTTCTTT. Translated: CASSFRRMNTEAFF. The variable domain in full, completed from reference TRBV28 and TRBJ1-1, reads DVKVTQSSRYLVKRTGEKVFLECVQDMDHENMFWYRQDPGLGLRLIYFSYDVKMKEKGDIPEGYSVSREKKERFSLILESASTNQTSMYLCASSFRRMNTEAFFGQGTRLTVV.

The rearrangement links TRBV10-1 to TRBJ2-7; a weak D match, TRBD2 (6 bases). Deletions cut 3 bases from V and 6 bases from J, with 15 bases between. Germline CDR1 reads WNHNN; CDR2 reads SYGVQD (reference sequence). The CDR3 has 14 residues. CDR3 residues: CASSDGGLSIEQYF. The DNA of the CDR3 is TGCGCCAGCAGTGACGGGGGACTCTCTATCGAGCAGTACTTC.

The chain carries TRBV6-6 and TRBJ1-4; a weak D match, TRBD1 (6 bases). V lost 7 bases, J lost 7 bases, and 19 bases lay in between. This CDR3 spans 15 amino acids. Germline-derived CDR1 and CDR2 are MNHNY and SVGAGI (reference sequence). CDR3 in amino acids: CASIAGWGQGEKLFF. As DNA, the CDR3 is TGTGCCAGCATCGCAGGATGGGGGCAGGGTGAAAAACTGTTTTTT.

This chain connects TRBV7-2 to TRBJ2-5; TRBD2 agrees at 12 bases. Germline V CDR1 and CDR2: SGHTA, FQGNSA. The CDR3 length is 15 residues. V shed 11 bases, J shed 4 bases, and the junction held 11 bases outside the gene matches. As DNA, the CDR3 is TGTGCCGGCGGAACTAGCGGGAGGTTGGGAGAGACCCAGTACTTC. Translation: CAGGTSGRLGETQYF.

As concerns this clone: This same CDR3 is encoded by further DNA sequences in the sample. The chain couples TRBV6-1 to TRBJ2-7; D possibly corresponds to TRBD1 (6 bases). Germline-derived CDR1 and CDR2 are MNHNS and SASEGT. V lost 3 bases and J 3 bases, leaving 9 bases between the germline ends. The CDR3 runs 13 residues. CDR3 sequence: CASSEGQNYEQYF. As DNA, the CDR3 is TGTGCCAGCAGTGAGGGACAAAACTACGAGCAGTACTTC.

The V and J genes are TRBV30 and TRBJ1-4, with 8 bases fitting TRBD1. The V gene's germline CDR1 is GTSNPN and CDR2 SVGIG (reference sequence). The CDR3 length is 13 residues. V was pared by 4 bases and J by 8 bases, with 6 bases of the junction left unmatched. CDR3 nucleotides: TGTGCCTGGAAGGGACAGGATATCGAAAAACTGTTTTTT. Its protein is CAWKGQDIEKLFF.